In its sample, the clone carrying this T cell receptor beta chain was seen many times. Its matching antigen is unknown. Trimming took off 2 bases at V and 2 bases at J, with 9 bases between the two ends. The germline CDR1 and CDR2 sequences are MNHEY and SVGAGI. This CDR3 is 14 amino acids long. CDR3 regions of TCR beta were amplified from RNA transcripts. Investigators did first-round RT-PCR with HTBI primers, then second-round multiplex PCR. Each CDR3 protein is one row after TCRdb ran MiXCR on the multiplex PCR reads. The table records approximately 480,000 distinct CDR3 sequences, around 15% of them present only once. This entry comes from a study of Graves' ophthalmopathy and Graves' hyperthyroidism. Findings of the study overall: Forecasting of ophthalmopathy progression by the model achieved almost 71% sensitivity and 72% to 75% specificity.

The receptor's source is a woman under 40 with Graves' ophthalmopathy. Sequencing was carried out using blood. V usage is TRBV6-5 and J usage is TRBJ1-1; weak D call: TRBD1 (5 bases). The CDR3 DNA follows: TGTGCCAGCAGTTACAGGGGCCAAAACACTGAAGCTTTCTTT. Its protein is CASSYRGQNTEAFF.